This TCR beta chain is from a study of OX40 agonist ivuxolimab in advanced cancers. Repertoires were generated with immunoSEQ multiplex PCR, while TCRdb's copy carries only in-frame clones and drops some. The sample shows 70,000 to 80,000 clones, under 95% of them seen only once. J gave up 5 bases and V 3 bases, and 7 bases lay outside the gene matches. The CDR3 is 15 residues long. The germline gives CDR1 MNHEY, CDR2 SMNVEV (reference sequence). The sample was CD4+ or CD8+ T cells sorted from blood, taken in a trial of the OX40 agonist ivuxolimab. The clonotype comes from an adult with an advanced solid tumor such as melanoma, head and neck, liver or kidney cancer. The V gene is TRBV27, the J gene TRBJ2-5, with TRBD2 matching over 9 bases. CDR3 coding DNA: TGTGCCAGCAGTTTGGGGGCGGGGGGGATGGAGACCCAGTACTTC. Encoded protein: CASSLGAGGMETQYF.